The present entry profiles one T cell receptor beta chain with its context. Its antigen remains unknown. Trimming left V 1 base short and J 5 bases short, with 15 bases between. Germline assignment: CDR1 SGDLS and CDR2 YYNGEE. The CDR3 sequence is 15 residues long. Assay used: immunoSEQ multiplex PCR; TCRdb lists only in-frame clones, some missing. The sample has 2,100,000 or so clones; approximately 94% are singletons. This sample was taken from a study of shared clonotypes between healthy human individuals. Whole-study findings and limits: The sampled material consisted only of blood, and tissue repertoires are likely to differ.

Each donor was a Caucasian adult residing in Nashville, Tennessee. A split of CD4+ cells into CD45RA+ naive and CD45RA-negative memory subsets was performed. This clonotype was sampled from a man between 18 and 35 years old in good health. The chain couples TRBV9 to TRBJ1-1, with D maybe TRBD1 (5 bases). The material sequenced was naive CD4+ T cells sorted from blood. Subset noted: CD45RA+ positively selected. The CDR3 DNA reads as TGTGCCAGCAGCGTAAGTTTAGGGGTCGGGACTGAAGCTTTCTTT. Protein sequence: CASSVSLGVGTEAFF.